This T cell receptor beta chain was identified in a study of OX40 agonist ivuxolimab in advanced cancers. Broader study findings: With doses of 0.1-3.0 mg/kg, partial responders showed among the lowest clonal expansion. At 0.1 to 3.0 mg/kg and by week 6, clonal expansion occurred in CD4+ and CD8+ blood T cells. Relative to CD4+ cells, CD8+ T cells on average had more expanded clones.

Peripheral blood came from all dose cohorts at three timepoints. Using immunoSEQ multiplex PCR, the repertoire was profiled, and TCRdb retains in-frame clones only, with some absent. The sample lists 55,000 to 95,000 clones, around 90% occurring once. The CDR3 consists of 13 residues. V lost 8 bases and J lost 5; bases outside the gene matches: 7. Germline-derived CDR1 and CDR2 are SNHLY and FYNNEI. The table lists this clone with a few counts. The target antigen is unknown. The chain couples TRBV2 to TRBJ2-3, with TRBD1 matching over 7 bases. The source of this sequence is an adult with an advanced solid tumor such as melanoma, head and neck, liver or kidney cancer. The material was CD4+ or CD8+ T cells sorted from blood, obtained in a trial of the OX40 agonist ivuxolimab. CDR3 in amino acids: CASDRVIGDTQYF. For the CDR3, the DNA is TGTGCCAGCGACAGGGTAATAGGAGATACGCAGTATTTT.